Only one count was recorded for the clone carrying this T cell receptor (beta chain). CDR1 and CDR2 (germline): MDHEN, SYDVKM. Trimming took 7 bases from V and 2 from J, leaving 12 bases between them. CDR3 size: 14 residues. Produced via immunoSEQ multiplex PCR; TCRdb's table is partial and in-frame only. The data contain 110,000 or so clones, 85% to 95% of them seen just once; the ten biggest clones take up about 1.5%. This entry is derived from a study of T cells after somatic rescue of genetic block. V and J are TRBV28 and TRBJ2-1, with D unresolved. The receptor was isolated from a young woman. Sequenced input: peripheral blood mononuclear cells (PBMCs). The CDR3 region has the DNA TGTGCCAGCACTGTAAGTATCGCCTACAATGAGCAGTTCTTC. Translating gives CASTVSIAYNEQFF.